This T cell receptor beta chain is drawn from a study of cytomegalovirus exposure and HLA in healthy donors. Notes on the study in general: A few CMV-associated chains proved CMV antigen-specific in vitro. In an earlier analysis, in some 500 donors, most V segments appeared productive either ~90% or ~30% of the time.

Turning to this clone: The antigen is unknown.

The PCR had 60 Vbeta and 13 Jbeta primers. Per the study methods: An analysis performed later counted 81 million or so unique TCR beta chains (approximately 10 million of them shared). Repertoires were generated with immunoSEQ multiplex PCR, while TCRdb's copy carries only in-frame clones and drops some. V, J and clone size reflect that table, while D and trimming were determined from the DNA. The table lists over 85,000 clones, roughly 76% of them singletons, with less than 4.5% in the top ten. The V gene's germline CDR1 is MNHEY and CDR2 SVGAGI. The V and J ends lost 6 bases and 3 bases respectively, with 15 bases between them. The CDR3 has 14 residues.

Sequencing input: PBMCs. The V gene is TRBV6-5, the J gene TRBJ2-7, with D maybe TRBD1 (6 bases). This clonotype was sampled from a man aged 35 to 55 in good health and CMV-seronegative. CDR3 sequence: CASSPDRPHYEQYF. The CDR3 DNA reads as TGTGCCAGCAGCCCCGACAGGCCCCACTACGAGCAGTACTTC.